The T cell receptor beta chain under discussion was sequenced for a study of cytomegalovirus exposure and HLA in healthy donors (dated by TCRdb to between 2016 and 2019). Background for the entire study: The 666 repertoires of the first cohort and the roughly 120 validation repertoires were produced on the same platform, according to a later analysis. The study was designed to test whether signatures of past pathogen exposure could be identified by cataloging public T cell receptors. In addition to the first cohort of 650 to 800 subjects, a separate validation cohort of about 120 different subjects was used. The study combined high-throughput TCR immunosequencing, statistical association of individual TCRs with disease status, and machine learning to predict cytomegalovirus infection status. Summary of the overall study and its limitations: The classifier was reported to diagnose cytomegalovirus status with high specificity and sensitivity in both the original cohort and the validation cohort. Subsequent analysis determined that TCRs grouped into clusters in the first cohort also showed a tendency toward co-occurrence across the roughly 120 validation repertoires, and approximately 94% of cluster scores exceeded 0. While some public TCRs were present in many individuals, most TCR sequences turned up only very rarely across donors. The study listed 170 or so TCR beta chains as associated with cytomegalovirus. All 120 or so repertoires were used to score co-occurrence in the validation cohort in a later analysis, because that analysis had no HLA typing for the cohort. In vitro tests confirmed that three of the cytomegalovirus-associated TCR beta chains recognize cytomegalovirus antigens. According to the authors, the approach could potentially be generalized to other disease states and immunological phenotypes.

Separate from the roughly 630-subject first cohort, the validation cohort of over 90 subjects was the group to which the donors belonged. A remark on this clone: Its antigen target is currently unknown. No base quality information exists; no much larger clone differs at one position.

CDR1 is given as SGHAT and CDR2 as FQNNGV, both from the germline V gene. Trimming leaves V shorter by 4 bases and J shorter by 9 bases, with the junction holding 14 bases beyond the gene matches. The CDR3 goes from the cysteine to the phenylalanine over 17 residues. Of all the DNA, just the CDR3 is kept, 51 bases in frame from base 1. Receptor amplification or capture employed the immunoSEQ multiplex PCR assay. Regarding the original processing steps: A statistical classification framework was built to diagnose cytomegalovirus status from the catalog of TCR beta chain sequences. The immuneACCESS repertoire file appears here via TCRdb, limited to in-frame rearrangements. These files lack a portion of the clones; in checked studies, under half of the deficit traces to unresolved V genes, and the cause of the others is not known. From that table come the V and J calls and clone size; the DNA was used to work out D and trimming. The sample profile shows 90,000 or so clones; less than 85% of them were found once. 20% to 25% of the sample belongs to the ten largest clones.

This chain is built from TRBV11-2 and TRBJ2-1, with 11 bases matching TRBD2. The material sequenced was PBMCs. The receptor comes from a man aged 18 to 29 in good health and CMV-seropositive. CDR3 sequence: CASSSQKTSGISFEQFF. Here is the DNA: TGTGCCAGCAGCTCCCAAAAGACTAGCGGGATCTCGTTTGAGCAGTTCTTC.